These 27 T cell receptor beta chains came from one sample sequenced in a study of cytomegalovirus exposure and HLA in healthy donors. 13 Jbeta primers and 60 Vbeta primers were used for the PCR. Sequenced by immunoSEQ multiplex PCR; TCRdb stores in-frame clones only, minus some. The sample shows about 110,000 clones, about 81% of them seen only once. Sequencing input: PBMCs. Receptors were obtained from a male donor in good health and CMV-seropositive.

This chain joins TRBV6-5 and TRBJ1-5; D gene uncertain. Per the germline V gene, CDR1 is MNHEY and CDR2 is SVGAGI. V was pared by 0 bases and J by 0 bases, with 9 bases between. The CDR3 runs to 16 residues. CDR3 protein: CASSYSSQYSNQPQHF. As DNA, the CDR3 is TGTGCCAGCAGTTACTCGTCACAGTATAGCAATCAGCCCCAGCATTTT.

The chain uses TRBV15 and TRBJ1-2; the match to TRBD1 covers 8 bases. The CDR3 extends over 16 amino acids. CDR1 and CDR2 (germline): LNHNV, YYDKDF (reference sequence). The V segment lost 1 base and the J segment 2 bases; nucleotides outside the gene matches: 6. The CDR3 spells CATSRGTGRTNYGYTF. CDR3 coding DNA: TGTGCCACCAGCAGAGGGACAGGGAGGACGAACTATGGCTACACCTTC.

The chain is built from TRBV7-8 and TRBJ1-1; D is undetermined. V was shortened by 5 bases and J by 1 base, with 5 bases between the two germline ends. CDR1 is SGHVS, CDR2 FQNEAQ, per germline. The CDR3 is 12 residues long. CDR3 in amino acids: CASSPRNTEAFF. The CDR3, as DNA: TGTGCCAGCAGCCCCAGGAACACTGAAGCTTTCTTT.

The rearrangement joins TRBV5-4 to TRBJ2-1, with TRBD2 identical over 11 bases. V trimming: 0 bases; J trimming: 6 bases; junction bases outside the gene matches: 2. The CDR3 extends over 15 amino acids. Per the germline V gene, CDR1 is SGHNT and CDR2 is YYREEE (reference sequence). The CDR3 DNA follows: TGTGCCAGCAGCTTGGGTGGACTAGCGGGCAATGAGCAGTTCTTC. Translation gives CASSLGGLAGNEQFF.

The chain uses TRBV10-3 and TRBJ2-6; 11 bases agree with TRBD1. V gave up 6 bases and J gave up 1 base; unmatched junction bases: 5. The CDR3 loop spans 17 amino acids. Germline V gives CDR1 ENHRY, CDR2 SYGVKD. The CDR3 loop is CAIRNGQGASGANVLTF. In DNA form, the CDR3 reads TGTGCCATCAGGAACGGACAGGGGGCGTCTGGGGCCAACGTCCTGACTTTC.

V is TRBV7-9 and J is TRBJ2-7; D is ambiguous. V dropped 3 bases and J dropped 0 bases, with 12 bases sitting between them. CDR1 SEHNR and CDR2 FQNEAQ come from the germline V gene (reference sequence). This CDR3 region has 15 residues. CDR3 region: CASSLGDTSSYEQYF. In DNA, the CDR3 is TGTGCCAGCAGCTTGGGTGACACGTCCTCCTACGAGCAGTACTTC.

The CDR3 DNA reads TGTGCCAGTACCATGGGAGGGGATAGCAATCAGCCCCAGCATTTT. Translating gives CASTMGGDSNQPQHF. V is TRBV19 and J is TRBJ1-5; D perhaps matches TRBD1 (5 bases). Per germline, CDR1 LNHDA and CDR2 SQIVND (reference sequence). V lost 7 bases and J lost 0, with 13 bases in between. CDR3 length: 15 residues.

This clone was seen only a few times. The chain recombines TRBV30 with TRBJ2-4; D may be TRBD1 (5 bases). The CDR3 has 12 amino acids. The V end was cut by 7 bases, the J end by 9 bases, with 16 bases between. Germline V gives CDR1 GTSNPN, CDR2 SVGIG (reference sequence). The CDR3 loop is CAFEQGRTIQYF. For the CDR3, the DNA is TGTGCCTTCGAGCAGGGAAGGACCATTCAGTACTTC.

This clone came up once. The chain is built from TRBV5-6 and TRBJ2-5; 7 bases align to TRBD2. The CDR3 has 13 amino acids. Trimming removed 7 bases from V and 9 bases from J; junction bases left unmatched: 12. Germline CDR1 and CDR2: SGHDT and YYEEEE. The CDR3 nucleotides read TGTGCCAGCGACGATAGCGGGTCTAGGGCCCAGTACTTC. This codes for CASDDSGSRAQYF.

This clone has only a few counts. The chain combines TRBV6-5 with TRBJ2-1; 9 bases line up with TRBD1. In germline, CDR1 is MNHEY, CDR2 SVGAGI. The trim removed 4 bases at V and 9 bases at J, leaving 13 bases unmatched. The CDR3 spans 16 residues. The CDR3 loop is CASSLLGQGRSAEQFF. As DNA, the CDR3 is TGTGCCAGCAGTTTACTAGGACAGGGGAGGAGTGCTGAGCAGTTCTTC.

This sequence joins TRBV5-1 and TRBJ2-5; D is undetermined. Germline CDR1 is SGHRS and CDR2 is YFSETQ. The CDR3 sequence is 14 residues long. V was cut by 4 bases and J by 6 bases, with 16 bases left in between. DNA of the CDR3: TGCGCCAGCAGCCCTCAGGCCTCGCAGCAGACCCAGTACTTC. It yields the protein CASSPQASQQTQYF.

The chain recombines TRBV7-9 with TRBJ1-1; no reliable D call. Between the trimmed V and J ends, which lost 5 bases and 8 bases, there was a span of 15 bases. Germline CDR1 SEHNR, CDR2 FQNEAQ (reference sequence). The CDR3 is 13 residues long. The CDR3 nucleotides read TGTGCCAGCAGCCAAGTGAGGATCCTAGAAGCTTTCTTT. This encodes CASSQVRILEAFF.

This chain uses TRBV11-2 with TRBJ2-7; D not resolved. Germline lookup yields CDR1 SGHAT and CDR2 FQNNGV. This CDR3 has 17 residues. Trimming took 1 base from V and 4 from J, leaving 20 bases between them. The CDR3 DNA sequence: TGTGCCAGCAGCTTAGCGGTGAGGATTGAAGGATTATACGAGCAGTACTTC. This encodes CASSLAVRIEGLYEQYF.

The J gene is TRBJ1-1, the V gene TRBV7-8, with 7 bases aligning to TRBD1. V was clipped by 5 bases and J by 7 bases; unmatched bases: 7. CDR3 length: 13 amino acids. Per the germline V gene, CDR1 is SGHVS and CDR2 is FQNEAQ. The CDR3, as DNA: TGTGCCAGCAGCACCACCGGGACAGATGAAGCTTTCTTT. It is translated as CASSTTGTDEAFF.

This chain links TRBV11-2 with TRBJ2-2; 9 positions agree with TRBD1. J lost 7 bases, V lost 5 bases, and 8 bases had no gene match. This CDR3 has 15 amino acids. The germline V gene encodes CDR1 SGHAT and CDR2 FQNNGV. In nucleotides, the CDR3 is TGTGCCAGCAGCCCGGGACAGGGAGGAGTCGGGGAGCTGTTTTTT. Translation gives CASSPGQGGVGELFF.

This clone has a single count. The chain combines TRBV4-1 with TRBJ2-7; tentatively, D is TRBD2 (6 bases). This CDR3 has 13 amino acids. Per germline, CDR1 MGHRA and CDR2 YSYEKL. Trimming removed 6 bases from V and 3 bases from J, with 12 bases in between. The CDR3 is CASSFRTNYEQYF. Here the CDR3 DNA reads TGCGCCAGCAGTTTCAGGACTAACTACGAGCAGTACTTC.

This chain links TRBV4-3 with TRBJ2-2; 9 bases agree with TRBD1. V lost 3 bases, J lost 6 bases, and 8 bases stayed unmatched. Germline V gives CDR1 LGHNA, CDR2 YSLEER. This CDR3 has 16 residues. In DNA form, the CDR3 reads TGCGCCAGCAGCCAGGCCGGGACAGGGATGTCCGGGGAGCTGTTTTTT. It yields the protein CASSQAGTGMSGELFF.

The gene calls are TRBV5-1 and TRBJ1-2, with 11 bases identical to TRBD1. Losses at the gene ends were 4 bases for V and 8 bases for J; bases not matched to a gene: 13. This CDR3 contains 16 residues. Germline CDR1 is SGHRS and CDR2 is YFSETQ. CDR3: CASSPGQGAFPHGYTF. CDR3 nucleotides: TGCGCCAGCAGCCCCGGACAGGGGGCCTTCCCACACGGCTACACCTTC.

The rearrangement uses TRBV10-3 and TRBJ1-1, with D tentatively TRBD1 (5 bases). The V gene lost 2 bases and the J gene lost 6 bases, with 16 bases spanning the gap. Germline lookup yields CDR1 ENHRY and CDR2 SYGVKD. CDR3 length: 15 amino acids. Here the CDR3 DNA reads TGTGCCATCAGTGAGGACGGGTGGAGGGGCTCTGAAGCTTTCTTT. Protein product: CAISEDGWRGSEAFF.

This clone was seen more than once but under ten times. The chain employs TRBV14 and TRBJ2-5, with a possible D match to TRBD2 (5 bases). The J call may be mistaken, given a closer DNA end match to TRBJ2-7. Germline CDR1 reads SGHDN; CDR2 reads FVKESK. This CDR3 has 16 residues. The CDR3 here is CASSHPSWTLSYEQYF. In DNA, the CDR3 is TGTGCCAGCAGCCACCCTAGCTGGACCCTCTCCTACGAGCAGTACTTC.

The chain combines TRBV5-1 with TRBJ2-3; TRBD1 is a possible D gene (6 bases). CDR1 and CDR2 (germline): SGHRS, YFSETQ. Trimming took off 0 bases at V and 4 bases at J, with 9 bases between the two ends. CDR3 length: 14 amino acids. The CDR3 coding sequence is TGCGCCAGCAGCTTGGGCCAGGGGCCAGATACGCAGTATTTT. Translating gives CASSLGQGPDTQYF.

V and J are TRBV6-1 and TRBJ1-2; D is perhaps TRBD1 (5 bases). Germline V gives CDR1 MNHNS, CDR2 SASEGT. Trimming removed 3 bases at V and 4 bases at J, with 6 bases between. The CDR3 has 12 residues. The CDR3 DNA sequence: TGTGCCAGCAGTGAGGGGGGCTATGGCTACACCTTC. Residues: CASSEGGYGYTF.

This sequence joins TRBV4-2 and TRBJ1-5, with a weak D call TRBD1 (5 bases). CDR3 length: 16 amino acids. Per the germline V gene, CDR1 is LGHNA and CDR2 is YNFKEQ. Trimming pared 1 base from V and 0 bases from J, leaving 10 bases between. The CDR3 nucleotides read TGTGCCAGCAGCCAAGGAAGCGGGACTAGCAATCAGCCCCAGCATTTT. Amino acids: CASSQGSGTSNQPQHF.

This chain uses TRBV7-2 with TRBJ1-4; D is undetermined. The CDR3 covers 16 residues. In germline, CDR1 is SGHTA, CDR2 FQGNSA. Trimming shortened V by 5 bases and J by 1 base, and 14 bases separated the two germline ends. CDR3 sequence (DNA): TGTGCCAGCAGCGTCGGAGGAGGGAGAACTAATGAAAAACTGTTTTTT. Translating gives CASSVGGGRTNEKLFF.

The rearrangement links TRBV7-8 to TRBJ1-3; D is ambiguous. Germline V gives CDR1 SGHVS, CDR2 FQNEAQ. Trimming cost V 8 bases and J 0 bases, with 14 bases left between them. The CDR3 has 15 residues. Here the CDR3 reads CASGPRGLSGNTIYF. CDR3 sequence (DNA): TGTGCCAGCGGGCCCCGGGGTCTCTCTGGAAACACCATATATTTT. The full variable domain, its missing parts supplied by reference TRBV7-8 and TRBJ1-3, is GAGVSQSPRYKVAKRGQDVALRCDPISGHVSLFWYQQALGQGPEFLTYFQNEAQLDKSGLPSDRFFAERPEGSVSTLKIQRTQQEDSAVYLCASGPRGLSGNTIYFGEGSWLTVV.

This clone is a singleton in its sample. This chain uses TRBV19 with TRBJ2-1, with D tentatively TRBD1 (5 bases). This CDR3 region has 13 residues. Trimming removed 6 bases at V and 15 bases at J, with 21 bases between. Germline CDR1 and CDR2: LNHDA and SQIVND (reference sequence). Here the CDR3 DNA reads TGTGCCAGTAGCCTCTCCGACAGAGTCGTTTGGTTCTTC. Protein product: CASSLSDRVVWFF.

In its sample, this clone was seen a few times. The chain uses TRBV9 and TRBJ2-1; 9 bases map to TRBD1. Germline CDR1 SGDLS, CDR2 YYNGEE. This CDR3 comprises 15 residues. The ends lost 4 bases at V and 4 bases at J; junction bases unmatched: 6. CDR3 sequence: CASSLGDRVYNEQFF. Here the CDR3 DNA reads TGTGCCAGCAGCCTGGGGGACAGGGTTTACAATGAGCAGTTCTTC.